One and the same sample provided the 2 T cell receptor beta chains below, sequenced in a study of cytomegalovirus exposure and HLA in healthy donors. The study ran its PCR with 60 Vbeta and 13 Jbeta primers. This table comes from immunoSEQ multiplex PCR, and its TCRdb copy is limited to in-frame clones, with some not included. The sample contains nearly 110,000 clones, roughly 75% of which appear only once. Sequenced input: PBMCs. The receptors here all came from a man aged 35-49 years in good health and CMV-seronegative.

The chain carries TRBV2 and TRBJ2-5; 9 nucleotides agree with TRBD1. The J call is in doubt because the DNA end fits TRBJ2-7 better. CDR3 length: 16 residues. CDR1 and CDR2 from the germline V gene are SNHLY and FYNNEI. CDR3 in DNA: TGTGCCAGCAGTCTTATGAGGACAGGGGAGAGGTACGAGCAGTACTTC. Amino acid sequence: CASSLMRTGERYEQYF.

This clone showed up just a few times. This rearrangement joins TRBV9 to TRBJ1-2; D ambiguous. V shed 2 bases and J shed 10 bases, with 15 bases lying between them. From germline, CDR1 is SGDLS and CDR2 YYNGEE. CDR3 length equals 13 residues. CDR3 region: CASSVGPRDYYTF. The CDR3 DNA follows: TGTGCCAGCAGCGTCGGGCCCAGAGACTACTACACCTTC. Filled out from reference TRBV9 and TRBJ1-2, the complete variable domain reads DSGVTQTPKHLITATGQRVTLRCSPRSGDLSVYWYQQSLDQGLQFLIQYYNGEERAKGNILERFSAQQFPDLHSELNLSSLELGDSALYFCASSVGPRDYYTFGSGTRLTVV.